This T cell receptor beta chain derives from a study of metastatic and nonmetastatic thyroid tumors. The study's findings and limits: In both blood and tumor samples, TCR beta diversity was reported significantly higher for malignant than benign nodules.

TCRdb recomputed clones from the PCR reads via MiXCR. Counted here are about 69,000 clones, more than 13% occurring once; the ten biggest clones make up under 8%. V was shortened by 6 bases and J by 0 bases, with 15 bases between the two germline ends. The CDR3 totals 15 residues. From germline, CDR1 is MDHEN and CDR2 SYDVKM. The entire patient cohort was treatment-naive prior to thyroid surgery. This clone was recorded at least ten times. No antigen is known for it. Sequencing input: blood. This clonotype was obtained from a male donor with papillary thyroid cancer or a benign thyroid nodule (not recorded which). Some clones in this sample may be carry-over from other donors' samples. This chain uses TRBV28 with TRBJ2-7; no clear D gene. CDR3 coding DNA: TGTGCCAGCAGCCCCCGAGACATGGGCTCCTACGAGCAGTACTTC. Encoded protein: CASSPRDMGSYEQYF.